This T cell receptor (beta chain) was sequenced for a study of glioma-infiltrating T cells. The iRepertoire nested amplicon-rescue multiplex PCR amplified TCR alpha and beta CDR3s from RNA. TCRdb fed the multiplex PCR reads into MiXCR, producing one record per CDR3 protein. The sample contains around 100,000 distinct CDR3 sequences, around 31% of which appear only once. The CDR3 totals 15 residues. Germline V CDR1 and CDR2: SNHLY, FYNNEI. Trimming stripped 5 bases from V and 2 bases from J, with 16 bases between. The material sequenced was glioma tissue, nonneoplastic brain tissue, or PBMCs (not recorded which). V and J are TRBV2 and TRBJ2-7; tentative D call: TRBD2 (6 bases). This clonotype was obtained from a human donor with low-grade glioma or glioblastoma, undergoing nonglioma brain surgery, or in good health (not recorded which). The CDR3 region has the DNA TGTGCCAGCAGTCACCCGGGAGAGCAAACCTACGAGCAGTACTTC. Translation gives CASSHPGEQTYEQYF.